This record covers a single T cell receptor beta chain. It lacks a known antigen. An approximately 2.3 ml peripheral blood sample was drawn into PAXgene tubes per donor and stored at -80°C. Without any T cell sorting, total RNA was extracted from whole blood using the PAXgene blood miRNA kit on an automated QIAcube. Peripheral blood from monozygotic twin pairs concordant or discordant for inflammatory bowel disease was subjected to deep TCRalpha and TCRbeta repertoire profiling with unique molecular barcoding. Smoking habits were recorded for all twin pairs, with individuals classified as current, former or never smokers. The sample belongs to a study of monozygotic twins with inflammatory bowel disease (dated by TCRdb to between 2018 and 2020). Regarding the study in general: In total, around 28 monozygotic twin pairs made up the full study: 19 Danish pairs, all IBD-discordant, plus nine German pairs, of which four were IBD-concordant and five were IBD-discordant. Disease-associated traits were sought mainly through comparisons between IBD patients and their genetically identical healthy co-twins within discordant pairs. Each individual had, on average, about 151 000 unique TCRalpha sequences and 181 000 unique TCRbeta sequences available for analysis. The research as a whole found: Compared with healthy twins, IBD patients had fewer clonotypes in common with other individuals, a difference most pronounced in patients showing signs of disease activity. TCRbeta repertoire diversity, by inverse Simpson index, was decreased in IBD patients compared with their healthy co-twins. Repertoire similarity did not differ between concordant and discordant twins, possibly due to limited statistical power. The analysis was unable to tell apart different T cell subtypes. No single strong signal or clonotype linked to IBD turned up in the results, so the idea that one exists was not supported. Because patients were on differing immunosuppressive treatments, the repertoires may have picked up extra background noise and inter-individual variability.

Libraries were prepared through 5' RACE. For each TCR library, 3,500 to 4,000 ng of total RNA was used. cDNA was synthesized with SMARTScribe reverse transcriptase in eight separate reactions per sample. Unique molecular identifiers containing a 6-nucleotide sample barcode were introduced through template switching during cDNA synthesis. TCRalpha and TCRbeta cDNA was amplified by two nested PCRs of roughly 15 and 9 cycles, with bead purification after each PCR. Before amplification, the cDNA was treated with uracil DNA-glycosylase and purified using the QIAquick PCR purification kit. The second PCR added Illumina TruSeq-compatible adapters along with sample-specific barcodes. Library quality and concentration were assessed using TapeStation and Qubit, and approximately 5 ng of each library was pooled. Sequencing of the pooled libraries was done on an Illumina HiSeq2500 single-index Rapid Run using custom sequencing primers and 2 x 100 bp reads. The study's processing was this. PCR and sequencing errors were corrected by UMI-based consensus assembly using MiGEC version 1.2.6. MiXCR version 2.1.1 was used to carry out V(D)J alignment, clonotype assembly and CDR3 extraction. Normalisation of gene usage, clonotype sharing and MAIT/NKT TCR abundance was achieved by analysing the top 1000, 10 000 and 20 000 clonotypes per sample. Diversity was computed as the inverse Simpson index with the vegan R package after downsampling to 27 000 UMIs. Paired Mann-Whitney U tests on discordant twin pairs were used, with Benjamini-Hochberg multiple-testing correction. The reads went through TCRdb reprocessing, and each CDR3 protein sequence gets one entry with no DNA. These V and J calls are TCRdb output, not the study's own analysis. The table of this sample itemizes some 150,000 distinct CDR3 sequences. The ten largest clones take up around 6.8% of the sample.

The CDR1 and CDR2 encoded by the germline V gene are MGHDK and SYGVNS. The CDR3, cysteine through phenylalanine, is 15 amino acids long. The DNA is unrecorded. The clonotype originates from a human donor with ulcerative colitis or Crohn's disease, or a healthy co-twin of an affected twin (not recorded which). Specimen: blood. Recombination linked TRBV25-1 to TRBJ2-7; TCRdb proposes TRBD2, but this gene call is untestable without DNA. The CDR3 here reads CASSTPGYGGMEQYF.